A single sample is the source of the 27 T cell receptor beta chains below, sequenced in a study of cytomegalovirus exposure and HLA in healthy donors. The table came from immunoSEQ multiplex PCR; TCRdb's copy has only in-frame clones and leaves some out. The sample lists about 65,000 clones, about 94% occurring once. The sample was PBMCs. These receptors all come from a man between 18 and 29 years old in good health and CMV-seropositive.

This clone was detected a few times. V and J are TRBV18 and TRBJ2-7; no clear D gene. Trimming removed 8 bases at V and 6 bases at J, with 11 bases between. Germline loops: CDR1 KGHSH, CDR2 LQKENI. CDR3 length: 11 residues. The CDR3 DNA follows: TGTGCCAGCCGGGTTACTGCCGAGCAGTACTTC. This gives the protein CASRVTAEQYF.

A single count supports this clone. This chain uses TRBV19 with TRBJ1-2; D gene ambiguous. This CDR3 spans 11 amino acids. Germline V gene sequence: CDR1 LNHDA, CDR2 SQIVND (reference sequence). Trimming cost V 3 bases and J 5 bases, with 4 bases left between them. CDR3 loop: CASSIMYGYTF. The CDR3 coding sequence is TGTGCCAGTAGTATTATGTATGGCTACACCTTC.

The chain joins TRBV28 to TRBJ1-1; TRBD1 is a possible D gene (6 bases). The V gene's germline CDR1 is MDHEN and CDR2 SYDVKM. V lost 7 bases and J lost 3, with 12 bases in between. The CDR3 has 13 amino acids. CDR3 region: CASTIQGDTEAFF. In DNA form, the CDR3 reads TGTGCCAGCACTATACAGGGAGACACTGAAGCTTTCTTT. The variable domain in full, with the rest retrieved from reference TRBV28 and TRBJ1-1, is DVKVTQSSRYLVKRTGEKVFLECVQDMDHENMFWYRQDPGLGLRLIYFSYDVKMKEKGDIPEGYSVSREKKERFSLILESASTNQTSMYLCASTIQGDTEAFFGQGTRLTVV.

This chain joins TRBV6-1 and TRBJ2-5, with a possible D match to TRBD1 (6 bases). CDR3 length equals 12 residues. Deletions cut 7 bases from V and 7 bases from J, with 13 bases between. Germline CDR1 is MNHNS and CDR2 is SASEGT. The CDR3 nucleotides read TGTGCCAGCAAAGGGGGTGGGGGGACCCAGTACTTC. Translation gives CASKGGGGTQYF.

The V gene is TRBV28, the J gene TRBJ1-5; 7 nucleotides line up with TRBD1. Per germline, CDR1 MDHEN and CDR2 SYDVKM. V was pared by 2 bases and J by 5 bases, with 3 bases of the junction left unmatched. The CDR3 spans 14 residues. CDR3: CASSLPGGHQPQHF. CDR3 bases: TGTGCCAGCAGTTTACCAGGGGGTCATCAGCCCCAGCATTTT.

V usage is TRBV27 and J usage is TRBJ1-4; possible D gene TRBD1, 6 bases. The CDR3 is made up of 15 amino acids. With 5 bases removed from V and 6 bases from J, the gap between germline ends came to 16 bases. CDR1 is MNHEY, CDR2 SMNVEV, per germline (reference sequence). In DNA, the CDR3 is TGTGCCAGCAGTCCCTGGGACAAGTTACATGAAAAACTGTTTTTT. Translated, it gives CASSPWDKLHEKLFF.

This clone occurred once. CDR3 nucleotides: TGTGCCAGCACCCGACTCGGGGGGGGGTCATATAGCAATCAGCCCCAGCATTTT. As protein: CASTRLGGGSYSNQPQHF. The chain uses TRBV9 and TRBJ1-5, with TRBD1 as a possible D gene (5 bases). Deletions cut 6 bases from V and 0 bases from J, with 22 bases between. Per the germline V gene, CDR1 is SGDLS and CDR2 is YYNGEE. This CDR3 spans 18 amino acids.

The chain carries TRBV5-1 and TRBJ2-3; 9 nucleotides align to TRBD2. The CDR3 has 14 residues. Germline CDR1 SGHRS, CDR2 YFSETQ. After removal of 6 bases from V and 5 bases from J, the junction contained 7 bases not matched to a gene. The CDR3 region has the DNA TGCGCCAGCAAGAGCGGGAGGCCGGGAGATACGCAGTATTTT. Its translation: CASKSGRPGDTQYF.

The DNA of the CDR3 is TGCGCCAGCAGCTTGAGGGAGCCCCCCTACGAGCAGTACTTC. Amino acid sequence: CASSLREPPYEQYF. This chain connects TRBV5-1 to TRBJ2-7; the D gene is possibly TRBD2 (5 bases). CDR3 length: 14 amino acids. V lost 1 base to trimming and J lost 2 bases, with 10 bases between them. Germline V gene lookup returns CDR1 SGHRS and CDR2 YFSETQ.

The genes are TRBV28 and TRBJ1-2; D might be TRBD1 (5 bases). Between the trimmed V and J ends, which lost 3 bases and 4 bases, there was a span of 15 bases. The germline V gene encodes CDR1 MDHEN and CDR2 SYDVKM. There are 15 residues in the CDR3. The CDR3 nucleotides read TGTGCCAGCAGTTTCCGCAGGGCCTTGGCCTATGGCTACACCTTC. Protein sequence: CASSFRRALAYGYTF.

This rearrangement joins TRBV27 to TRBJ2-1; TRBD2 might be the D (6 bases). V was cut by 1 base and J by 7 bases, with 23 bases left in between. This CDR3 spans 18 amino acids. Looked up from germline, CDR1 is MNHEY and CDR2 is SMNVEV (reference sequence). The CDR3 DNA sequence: TGTGCCAGCAGTTTATACCGAGCCGGGGACTCGGGGAATAATGAGCAGTTCTTC. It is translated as CASSLYRAGDSGNNEQFF.

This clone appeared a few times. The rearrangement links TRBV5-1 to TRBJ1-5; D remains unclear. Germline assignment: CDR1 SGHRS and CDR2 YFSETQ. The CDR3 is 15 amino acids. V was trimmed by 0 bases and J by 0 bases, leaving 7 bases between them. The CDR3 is CASSLDGSSNQPQHF. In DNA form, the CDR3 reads TGCGCCAGCAGCTTGGACGGGAGTAGCAATCAGCCCCAGCATTTT.

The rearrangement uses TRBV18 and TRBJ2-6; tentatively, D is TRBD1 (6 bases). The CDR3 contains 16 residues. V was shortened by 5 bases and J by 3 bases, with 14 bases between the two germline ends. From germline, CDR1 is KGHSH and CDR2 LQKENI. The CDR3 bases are TGTGCCAGCTCAAGACAGGATCTAGATGGGGCCAACGTCCTGACTTTC. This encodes CASSRQDLDGANVLTF.

CDR3 sequence: CASSLRAGTAQDEQYF. CDR3 coding DNA: TGTGCCAGCAGCTTACGCGCTGGGACTGCCCAAGACGAGCAGTACTTC. The rearrangement links TRBV7-9 to TRBJ2-7; possibly TRBD2 for D (6 bases). CDR1 and CDR2 (germline): SEHNR, FQNEAQ (reference sequence). This CDR3 has 16 amino acids. Trimming shortened V by 2 bases and J by 5 bases, and 19 bases separated the two germline ends.

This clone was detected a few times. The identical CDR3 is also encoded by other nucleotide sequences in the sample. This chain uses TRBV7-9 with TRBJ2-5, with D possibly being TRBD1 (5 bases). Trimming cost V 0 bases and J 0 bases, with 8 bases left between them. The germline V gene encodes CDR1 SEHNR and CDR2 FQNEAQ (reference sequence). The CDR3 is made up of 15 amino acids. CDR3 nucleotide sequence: TGTGCCAGCAGCTTAGCAGGCAGGGACCAAGAGACCCAGTACTTC. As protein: CASSLAGRDQETQYF.

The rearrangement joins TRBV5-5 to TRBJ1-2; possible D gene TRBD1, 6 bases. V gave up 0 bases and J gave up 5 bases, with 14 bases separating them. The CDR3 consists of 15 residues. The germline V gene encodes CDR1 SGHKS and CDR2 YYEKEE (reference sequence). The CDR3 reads CASSLGPGQTYGYTF. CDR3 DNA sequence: TGTGCCAGCAGCTTGGGGCCCGGACAGACTTATGGCTACACCTTC. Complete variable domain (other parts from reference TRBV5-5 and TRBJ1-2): DAGVTQSPTHLIKTRGQQVTLRCSPISGHKSVSWYQQVLGQGPQFIFQYYEKEERGRGNFPDRFSARQFPNYSSELNVNALLLGDSALYLCASSLGPGQTYGYTFGSGTRLTVV.

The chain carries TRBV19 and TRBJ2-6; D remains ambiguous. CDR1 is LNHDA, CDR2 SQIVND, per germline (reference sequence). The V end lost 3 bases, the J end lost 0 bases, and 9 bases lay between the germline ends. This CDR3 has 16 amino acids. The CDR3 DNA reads TGTGCCAGTAGTATCCCGGGTGACTCTGGGGCCAACGTCCTGACTTTC. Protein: CASSIPGDSGANVLTF.

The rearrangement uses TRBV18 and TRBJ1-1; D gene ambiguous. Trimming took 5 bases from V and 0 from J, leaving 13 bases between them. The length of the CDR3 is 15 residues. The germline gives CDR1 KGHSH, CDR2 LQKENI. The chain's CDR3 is CASSGSGNMNTEAFF. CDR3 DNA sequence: TGTGCCAGCTCAGGATCAGGAAATATGAACACTGAAGCTTTCTTT.

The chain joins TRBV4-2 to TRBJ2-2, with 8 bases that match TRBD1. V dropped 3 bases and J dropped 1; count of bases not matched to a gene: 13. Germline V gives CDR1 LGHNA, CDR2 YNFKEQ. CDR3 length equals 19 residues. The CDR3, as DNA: TGTGCCAGCAGCCACCCGAGCTTTCGGGGACAGGTGAACACCGGGGAGCTGTTTTTT. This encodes CASSHPSFRGQVNTGELFF.

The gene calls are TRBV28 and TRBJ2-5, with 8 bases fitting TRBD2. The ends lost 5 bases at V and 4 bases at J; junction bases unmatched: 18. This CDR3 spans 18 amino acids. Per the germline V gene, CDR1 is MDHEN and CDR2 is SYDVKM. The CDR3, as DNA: TGTGCCAGCAGTATCCCTAGGGAGCGGCGGGAGGTAGGAGAGACCCAGTACTTC. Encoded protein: CASSIPRERREVGETQYF.

For the CDR3, the DNA is TGCGCCAGCAGCCCTGGACAGGGATTCTCCTACGAGCAGTACTTC. It encodes CASSPGQGFSYEQYF. The rearrangement joins TRBV4-3 to TRBJ2-7; 8 bases agree with TRBD1. This CDR3 has 15 residues. Germline V gives CDR1 LGHNA, CDR2 YSLEER. Trimming at V came to 4 bases and at J to 0 bases, leaving 5 bases not matched to a gene.

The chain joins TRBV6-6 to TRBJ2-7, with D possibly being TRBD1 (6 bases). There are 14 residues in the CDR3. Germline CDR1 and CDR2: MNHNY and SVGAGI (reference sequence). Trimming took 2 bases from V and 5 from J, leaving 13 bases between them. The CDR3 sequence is CASSYLQGLHEQYF. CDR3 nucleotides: TGTGCCAGCAGTTACCTACAGGGTCTCCACGAGCAGTACTTC.

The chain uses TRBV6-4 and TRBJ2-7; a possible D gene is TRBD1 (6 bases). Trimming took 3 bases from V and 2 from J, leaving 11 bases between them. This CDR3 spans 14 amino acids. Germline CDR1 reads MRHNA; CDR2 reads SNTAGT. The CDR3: CASSEMTGPYEQYF. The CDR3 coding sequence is TGTGCCAGCAGTGAGATGACAGGACCCTACGAGCAGTACTTC.

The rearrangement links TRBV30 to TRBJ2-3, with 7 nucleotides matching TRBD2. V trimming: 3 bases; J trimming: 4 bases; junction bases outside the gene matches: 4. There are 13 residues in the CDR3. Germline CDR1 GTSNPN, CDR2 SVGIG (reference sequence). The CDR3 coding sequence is TGTGCCTGGAGCTACGGACTAGCAGATACGCAGTATTTT. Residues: CAWSYGLADTQYF. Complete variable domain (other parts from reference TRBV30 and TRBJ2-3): SQTIHQWPATLVQPVGSPLSLECTVEGTSNPNLYWYRQAAGRGLQLLFYSVGIGQISSEVPQNLSASRPQDRQFILSSKKLLLSDSGFYLCAWSYGLADTQYFGPGTRLTVL.

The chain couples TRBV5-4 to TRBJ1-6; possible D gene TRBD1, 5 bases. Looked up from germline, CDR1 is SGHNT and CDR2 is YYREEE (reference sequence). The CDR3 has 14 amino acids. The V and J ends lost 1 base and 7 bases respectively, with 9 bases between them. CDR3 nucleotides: TGTGCCAGCAGCTTGACGGGGGGGAATTCACCCCTCCACTTT. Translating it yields CASSLTGGNSPLHF.

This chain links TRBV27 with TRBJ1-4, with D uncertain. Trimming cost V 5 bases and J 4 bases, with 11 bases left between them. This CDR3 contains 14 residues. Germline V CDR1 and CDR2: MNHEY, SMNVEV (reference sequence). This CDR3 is CASSLVAINEKLFF. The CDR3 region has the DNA TGTGCCAGCAGTCTTGTCGCTATTAATGAAAAACTGTTTTTT.

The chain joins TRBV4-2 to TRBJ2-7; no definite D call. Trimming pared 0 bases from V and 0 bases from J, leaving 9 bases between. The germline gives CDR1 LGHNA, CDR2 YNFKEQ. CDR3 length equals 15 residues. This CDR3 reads CASSQDSGYSYEQYF. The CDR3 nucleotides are TGTGCCAGCAGCCAAGACTCCGGGTACTCCTACGAGCAGTACTTC.